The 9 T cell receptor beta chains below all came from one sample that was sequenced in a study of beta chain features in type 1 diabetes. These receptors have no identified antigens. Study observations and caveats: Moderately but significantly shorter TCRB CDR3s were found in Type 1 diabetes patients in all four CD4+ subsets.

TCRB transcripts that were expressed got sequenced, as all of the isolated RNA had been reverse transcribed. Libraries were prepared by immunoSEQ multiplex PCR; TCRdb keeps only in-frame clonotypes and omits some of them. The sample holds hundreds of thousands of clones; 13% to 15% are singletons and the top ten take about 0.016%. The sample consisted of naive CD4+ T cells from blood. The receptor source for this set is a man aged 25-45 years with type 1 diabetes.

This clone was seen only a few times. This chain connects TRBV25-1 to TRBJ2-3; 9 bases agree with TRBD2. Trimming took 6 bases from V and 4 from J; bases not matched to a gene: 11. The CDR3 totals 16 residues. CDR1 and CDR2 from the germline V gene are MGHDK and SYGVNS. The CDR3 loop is CASRGGSAGGSDTQYF. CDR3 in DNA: TGTGCCAGCAGGGGGGGTTCAGCGGGAGGATCAGATACGCAGTATTTT.

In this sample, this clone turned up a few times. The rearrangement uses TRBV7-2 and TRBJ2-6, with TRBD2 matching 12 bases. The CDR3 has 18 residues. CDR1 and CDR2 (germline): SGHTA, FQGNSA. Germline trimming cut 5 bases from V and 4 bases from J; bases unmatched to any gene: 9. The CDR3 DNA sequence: TGTGCCAGCAGCGTAGGACTAGCGGGGCTCTTAGGGGCCAACGTCCTGACTTTC. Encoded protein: CASSVGLAGLLGANVLTF.

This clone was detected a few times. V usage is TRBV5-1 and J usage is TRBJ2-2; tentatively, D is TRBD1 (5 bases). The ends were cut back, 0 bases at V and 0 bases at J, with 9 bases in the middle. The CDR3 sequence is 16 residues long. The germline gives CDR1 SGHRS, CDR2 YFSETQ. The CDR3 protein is CASSLEGKANTGELFF. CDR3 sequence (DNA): TGCGCCAGCAGCTTGGAGGGGAAAGCGAACACCGGGGAGCTGTTTTTT.

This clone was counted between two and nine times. The CDR3 loop reads CASSTRSGWPGELFF. The CDR3 DNA sequence: TGCGCCAGCAGCACCCGGTCAGGGTGGCCCGGGGAGCTGTTTTTT. The chain recombines TRBV5-1 with TRBJ2-2; a weak D match, TRBD1 (5 bases). Trimming took off 4 bases at V and 6 bases at J, with 16 bases between the two ends. The length of the CDR3 is 15 residues. Germline V gene lookup returns CDR1 SGHRS and CDR2 YFSETQ. The entire variable domain, with the rest obtained from reference TRBV5-1 and TRBJ2-2, is as follows: KAGVTQTPRYLIKTRGQQVTLSCSPISGHRSVSWYQQTPGQGLQFLFEYFSETQRNKGNFPGRFSGRQFSNSRSEMNVSTLELGDSALYLCASSTRSGWPGELFFGEGSRLTVL.

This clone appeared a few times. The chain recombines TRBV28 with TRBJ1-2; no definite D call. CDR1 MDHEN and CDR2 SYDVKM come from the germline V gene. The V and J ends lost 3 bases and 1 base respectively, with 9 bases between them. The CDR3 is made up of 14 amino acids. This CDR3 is CASSFGPVNYGYTF. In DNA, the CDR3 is TGTGCCAGCAGTTTTGGGCCGGTTAACTATGGCTACACCTTC.

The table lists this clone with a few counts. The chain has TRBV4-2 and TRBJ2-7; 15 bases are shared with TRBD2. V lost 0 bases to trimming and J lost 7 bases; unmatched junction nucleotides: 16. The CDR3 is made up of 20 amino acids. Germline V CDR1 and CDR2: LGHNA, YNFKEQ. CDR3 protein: CASSQEVSGLAGGLRGEQYF. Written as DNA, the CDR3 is TGTGCCAGCAGCCAAGAGGTATCGGGACTAGCGGGAGGCTTAAGGGGGGAGCAGTACTTC.

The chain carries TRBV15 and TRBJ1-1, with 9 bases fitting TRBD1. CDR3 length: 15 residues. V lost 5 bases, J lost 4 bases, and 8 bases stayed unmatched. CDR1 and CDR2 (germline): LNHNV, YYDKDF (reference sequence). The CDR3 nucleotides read TGTGCCACCAGCGGACCCGGGACAGGGACCACTGAAGCTTTCTTT. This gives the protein CATSGPGTGTTEAFF.

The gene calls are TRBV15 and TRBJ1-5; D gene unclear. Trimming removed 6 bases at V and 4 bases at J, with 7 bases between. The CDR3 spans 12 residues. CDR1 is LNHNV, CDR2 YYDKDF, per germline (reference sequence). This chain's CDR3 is CATREGNQPQHF. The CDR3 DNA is TGTGCCACCAGGGAGGGAAATCAGCCCCAGCATTTT. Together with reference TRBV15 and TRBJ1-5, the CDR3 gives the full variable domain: DAMVIQNPRYQVTQFGKPVTLSCSQTLNHNVMYWYQQKSSQAPKLLFHYYDKDFNNEADTPDNFQSRRPNTSFCFLDIRSPGLGDTAMYLCATREGNQPQHFGDGTRLSIL.

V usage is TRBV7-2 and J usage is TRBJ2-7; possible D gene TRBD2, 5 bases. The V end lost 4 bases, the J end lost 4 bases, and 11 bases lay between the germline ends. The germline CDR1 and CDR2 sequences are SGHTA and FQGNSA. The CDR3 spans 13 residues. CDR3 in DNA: TGTGCCAGCAGCTCCCGACGGGAATACGAGCAGTACTTC. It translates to CASSSRREYEQYF. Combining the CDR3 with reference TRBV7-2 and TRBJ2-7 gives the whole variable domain GAGVSQSPSNKVTEKGKDVELRCDPISGHTALYWYRQSLGQGLEFLIYFQGNSAPDKSGLPSDRFSAERTGGSVSTLTIQRTQQEDSAVYLCASSSRREYEQYFGPGTRLTVT.